This note documents a single T cell receptor beta chain sequence. The repertoire was sequenced with immunoSEQ multiplex PCR; TCRdb's copy has only in-frame clones and lacks some. The sample lists approximately 170,000 clones, roughly nine tenths occurring once. The sample originates from a study of blood T cell repertoires in COVID-19. Background on the study: T cells, B-cell-depleted T cells, or PBMCs provided the cDNA or gDNA that served as material.

The CDR3 totals 13 residues. Germline CDR1 is ENHRY and CDR2 is SYGVKD. Trimming stripped 8 bases from V and 9 bases from J, with 14 bases between. The TCR sequence derives from a young man who had recovered from COVID-19. The chain recombines TRBV10-3 with TRBJ1-6, with a weak D call TRBD1 (6 bases). The sequencing sample was made of peripheral blood. The CDR3 protein is CAIQGGDLSPLHF. The CDR3 DNA follows: TGTGCCATCCAAGGGGGGGACCTTTCACCCCTCCACTTT.